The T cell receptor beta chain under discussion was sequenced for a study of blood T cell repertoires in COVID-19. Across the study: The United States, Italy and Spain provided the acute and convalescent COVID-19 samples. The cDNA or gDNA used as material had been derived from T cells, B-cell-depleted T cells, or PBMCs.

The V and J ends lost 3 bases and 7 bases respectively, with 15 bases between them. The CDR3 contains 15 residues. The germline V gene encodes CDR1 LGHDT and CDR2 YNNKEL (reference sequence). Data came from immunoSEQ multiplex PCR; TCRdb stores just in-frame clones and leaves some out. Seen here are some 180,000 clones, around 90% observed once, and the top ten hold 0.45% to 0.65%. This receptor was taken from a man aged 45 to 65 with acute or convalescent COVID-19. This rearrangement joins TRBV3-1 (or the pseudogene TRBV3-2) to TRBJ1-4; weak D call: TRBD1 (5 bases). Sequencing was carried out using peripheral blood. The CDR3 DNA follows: TGTGCCAGCAGCCACCCTATGAGGGGAGGTGAAAAACTGTTTTTT. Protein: CASSHPMRGGEKLFF.